These T cell receptor beta chains were read from a single sample in a study of OX40 agonist ivuxolimab in advanced cancers. Assay: immunoSEQ multiplex PCR; the TCRdb copy retains only in-frame clones and omits some. The sample records about 78,000 clones, 80% to 90% being singletons. The specimen comprised CD4+ or CD8+ T cells sorted from blood, sampled in a trial of the OX40 agonist ivuxolimab. These receptors originate from an adult with an advanced solid tumor such as melanoma, head and neck, liver or kidney cancer. The CDR3 runs from the conserved cysteine through the conserved F or W. D genes are given only for firm matches. Rows give clone size only sometimes, using once, few, many, or a class for an expanded clone.

j_call: TRBJ2-3
v_call: TRBV4-1
d_call: TRBD2
clone_size: NA
cdr3_aa: CASSQGRGLAGGADTQYF
cdr3_nt: TGCGCCAGCAGCCAAGGTCGGGGTCTAGCGGGAGGGGCAGATACGCAGTATTTT

j_call: TRBJ1-1
v_call: TRBV15
d_call: NA
clone_size: NA
cdr3_aa: CATSRGELTEAFF
cdr3_nt: TGTGCCACCAGCAGAGGGGAATTAACTGAAGCTTTCTTT

j_call: TRBJ1-3
v_call: TRBV10-3
d_call: NA
clone_size: NA
cdr3_aa: CAITAGPSSGNTIYF
cdr3_nt: TGTGCCATCACCGCCGGACCCAGCTCTGGAAACACCATATATTTT

j_call: TRBJ2-2
v_call: TRBV2
d_call: NA
clone_size: NA
cdr3_aa: CASGQKLVTGELFF
cdr3_nt: TGTGCCAGTGGACAGAAATTAGTCACCGGGGAGCTGTTTTTT

j_call: TRBJ2-3
v_call: TRBV4-2
d_call: TRBD2
clone_size: NA
cdr3_aa: CASSPGTSGLIDTQYF
cdr3_nt: TGTGCCAGCAGCCCTGGGACTAGCGGCCTTATAGATACGCAGTATTTT

j_call: TRBJ1-1
v_call: TRBV5-4
d_call: NA
clone_size: once
cdr3_aa: CASSFPQGRGTEAFF
cdr3_nt: TGTGCCAGCAGCTTCCCACAGGGTAGGGGCACTGAAGCTTTCTTT

j_call: TRBJ2-6
v_call: TRBV28
d_call: NA
clone_size: NA
cdr3_aa: CASSLFFSGANVLTF
cdr3_nt: TGTGCCAGCAGTTTATTCTTCAGTGGGGCCAACGTCCTGACTTTC

j_call: TRBJ1-2
v_call: TRBV28
d_call: NA
clone_size: NA
cdr3_aa: CASSGLDRHYGYTF
cdr3_nt: TGTGCCAGCAGTGGTTTAGACAGGCACTATGGCTACACCTTC

j_call: TRBJ2-1
v_call: TRBV28
d_call: NA
clone_size: once
cdr3_aa: CAAARTYNEQFF
cdr3_nt: TGTGCCGCAGCCCGTACGTACAATGAGCAGTTCTTC

j_call: TRBJ2-1
v_call: TRBV7-2
d_call: NA
clone_size: NA
cdr3_aa: CASSHRTVTYNEQFF
cdr3_nt: TGTGCCAGCAGCCACCGGACAGTAACCTACAATGAGCAGTTCTTC

j_call: TRBJ2-1
v_call: TRBV11-3
d_call: NA
clone_size: NA
cdr3_aa: CASSFTGPLGNEQFF
cdr3_nt: TGTGCCAGCAGCTTCACTGGCCCCCTCGGCAATGAGCAGTTCTTC

j_call: TRBJ1-4
v_call: TRBV19
d_call: NA
clone_size: NA
cdr3_aa: CASSDRGMNEKLFF
cdr3_nt: TGTGCCAGTAGTGACCGGGGGATGAATGAAAAACTGTTTTTT

j_call: TRBJ2-3
v_call: TRBV7-3
d_call: TRBD1
clone_size: NA
cdr3_aa: CASSPDRAATDTQYF
cdr3_nt: TGTGCCAGCAGCCCCGACAGGGCAGCCACAGATACGCAGTATTTT

j_call: TRBJ1-1
v_call: TRBV9
d_call: NA
clone_size: NA
cdr3_aa: CASSVAGVSMVNTEAFF
cdr3_nt: TGTGCCAGCAGCGTAGCGGGGGTATCCATGGTGAACACTGAAGCTTTCTTT

j_call: TRBJ2-2
v_call: TRBV6-1
d_call: NA
clone_size: NA
cdr3_aa: CASSSQGINTGELFF
cdr3_nt: TGTGCCAGCAGTTCGCAGGGGATTAACACCGGGGAGCTGTTTTTT

j_call: TRBJ2-7
v_call: TRBV13
d_call: TRBD1
clone_size: NA
cdr3_aa: CASSIGQGSYEQYF
cdr3_nt: TGTGCCAGCAGCATCGGACAGGGGTCTTACGAGCAGTACTTC

j_call: TRBJ2-2
v_call: TRBV7-9
d_call: TRBD2
clone_size: NA
cdr3_aa: CASSPLPTSGRAVGELFF
cdr3_nt: TGTGCCAGCAGCCCGCTGCCCACTAGCGGGAGGGCCGTCGGGGAGCTGTTTTTT

j_call: TRBJ1-5
v_call: TRBV19
d_call: NA
clone_size: few
cdr3_aa: CASTRTGRDQPQHF
cdr3_nt: TGTGCCAGCACCCGGACGGGAAGGGATCAGCCCCAGCATTTT

j_call: TRBJ1-1
v_call: TRBV28
d_call: TRBD1
clone_size: NA
cdr3_aa: CASTIGTGTLRAFF
cdr3_nt: TGTGCCAGCACCATTGGGACAGGGACCTTGAGGGCTTTCTTT

j_call: TRBJ1-2
v_call: TRBV10-3
d_call: NA
clone_size: NA
cdr3_aa: CAISTSGQSNPNYGYTF
cdr3_nt: TGTGCCATCTCCACTTCAGGACAGTCCAACCCTAACTATGGCTACACCTTC

j_call: TRBJ2-7
v_call: TRBV5-4
d_call: TRBD1
clone_size: NA
cdr3_aa: CASSLGQGASEQYF
cdr3_nt: TGTGCCAGCAGCTTGGGACAGGGGGCGTCCGAGCAGTACTTC

j_call: TRBJ2-7
v_call: TRBV2
d_call: NA
clone_size: NA
cdr3_aa: CASSDLQLSYEQYF
cdr3_nt: TGTGCCAGCAGTGATCTACAGCTCTCCTACGAGCAGTACTTC

j_call: TRBJ2-1
v_call: TRBV9
d_call: TRBD2
clone_size: NA
cdr3_aa: CASSVAQGGRAYEQFF
cdr3_nt: TGTGCCAGCAGCGTAGCTCAAGGCGGGAGGGCCTATGAGCAGTTCTTC

j_call: TRBJ1-1
v_call: TRBV7-9
d_call: NA
clone_size: NA
cdr3_aa: CASSRGGGGGYTEAFF
cdr3_nt: TGTGCCAGCAGCCGAGGGGGAGGTGGCGGGTACACTGAAGCTTTCTTT

j_call: TRBJ2-7
v_call: TRBV5-4
d_call: NA
clone_size: NA
cdr3_aa: CASSGKDDHEQYF
cdr3_nt: TGTGCCAGCAGCGGAAAGGATGATCACGAGCAGTACTTC

j_call: TRBJ2-1
v_call: TRBV7-2
d_call: TRBD2
clone_size: NA
cdr3_aa: CASSLLAGVRNEQFF
cdr3_nt: TGTGCCAGCAGCTTATTAGCGGGAGTTCGGAATGAGCAGTTCTTC

j_call: TRBJ2-1
v_call: TRBV10-3
d_call: NA
clone_size: NA
cdr3_aa: CATTDGGSYNEQFF
cdr3_nt: TGTGCCACCACCGATGGAGGCTCCTACAATGAGCAGTTCTTC

j_call: TRBJ2-3
v_call: TRBV5-1
d_call: TRBD1
clone_size: NA
cdr3_aa: CASRGQGLDTQYF
cdr3_nt: TGCGCCAGCAGGGGACAGGGACTAGATACGCAGTATTTT

j_call: TRBJ1-2
v_call: TRBV29-1
d_call: TRBD1
clone_size: NA
cdr3_aa: CSVWDSDGYTF
cdr3_nt: TGCAGCGTCTGGGACAGTGATGGCTACACCTTC

j_call: TRBJ1-1
v_call: TRBV28
d_call: NA
clone_size: once
cdr3_aa: CASRTPGGEAFF
cdr3_nt: TGTGCCAGCCGAACCCCCGGGGGAGAAGCTTTCTTT

j_call: TRBJ2-1
v_call: TRBV10-3
d_call: NA
clone_size: NA
cdr3_aa: CAISDVGAGNEQFF
cdr3_nt: TGTGCCATCAGCGACGTGGGCGCCGGGAATGAGCAGTTCTTC

j_call: TRBJ2-1
v_call: TRBV7-2
d_call: TRBD1
clone_size: NA
cdr3_aa: CASRGMTGSSYNEQFF
cdr3_nt: TGTGCCAGCAGGGGAATGACAGGGAGCTCCTACAATGAGCAGTTCTTC

j_call: TRBJ2-5
v_call: TRBV21-1
d_call: NA
clone_size: NA
cdr3_aa: CASSKVERGGGQETQYF
cdr3_nt: TGTGCCAGCAGCAAAGTAGAACGTGGGGGAGGCCAAGAGACCCAGTACTTC

j_call: TRBJ2-1
v_call: TRBV7-9
d_call: NA
clone_size: NA
cdr3_aa: CASSLDYGRYNEQFF
cdr3_nt: TGTGCCAGCAGCTTAGACTATGGGAGATACAATGAGCAGTTCTTC

j_call: TRBJ1-1
v_call: TRBV11-2
d_call: NA
clone_size: NA
cdr3_aa: CASSFQGGNTEAFF
cdr3_nt: TGTGCCAGCAGCTTCCAGGGAGGGAACACTGAAGCTTTCTTT

j_call: TRBJ2-4
v_call: TRBV28
d_call: TRBD2
clone_size: NA
cdr3_aa: CASSLSLAGVPAKNIQYF
cdr3_nt: TGTGCCAGCAGTTTATCCCTAGCGGGTGTCCCAGCCAAAAACATTCAGTACTTC

j_call: TRBJ2-5
v_call: TRBV7-6
d_call: TRBD2
clone_size: NA
cdr3_aa: CASSHAPAGGPYETQYF
cdr3_nt: TGTGCCAGCAGCCACGCCCCAGCGGGAGGGCCGTATGAGACCCAGTACTTC

j_call: TRBJ1-2
v_call: TRBV11-2
d_call: TRBD1
clone_size: NA
cdr3_aa: CASSLDHRGPATF
cdr3_nt: TGTGCCAGCAGCTTAGACCACAGGGGCCCAGCCACCTTC

j_call: TRBJ2-7
v_call: TRBV14
d_call: NA
clone_size: once
cdr3_aa: CASSHPRSVGYEQYF
cdr3_nt: TGTGCCAGCAGCCACCCTAGGTCGGTGGGCTACGAGCAGTACTTC

j_call: TRBJ2-5
v_call: TRBV4-2
d_call: NA
clone_size: few
cdr3_aa: CASSQDGAETQYF
cdr3_nt: TGTGCCAGCAGCCAAGATGGGGCAGAGACCCAGTACTTC